This passage covers 9 T cell receptor beta chains from one sample sequenced in a study of early T cells in non-severe SARS-CoV-2 infection. A single record per CDR3 protein comes from TCRdb applying MiXCR to the 5' RACE reads. Of around 31,000 distinct CDR3 sequences listed, roughly 5.8% are singletons. The sequencing input was whole blood. All receptors derive from an adult who was a healthcare worker with PCR-confirmed SARS-CoV-2 infection or an uninfected control (not recorded which).

J is TRBJ2-1 and V is TRBV25-1, with 14 bases matching TRBD2. V shed 4 bases and J 0 bases; nucleotides not matched to a gene: 8. The CDR3 has 19 amino acids. Germline CDR1 and CDR2: MGHDK and SYGVNS. CDR3: CASSASGLAGAPSYNEQFF. In DNA form, the CDR3 reads TGTGCCAGCAGTGCCTCGGGACTAGCGGGAGCCCCCTCCTACAATGAGCAGTTCTTC.

This chain uses TRBV10-1 with TRBJ2-7; D unresolved. V lost 0 bases and J 6 bases, leaving 9 bases between the germline ends. Germline values: CDR1 WNHNN, CDR2 SYGVQD (reference sequence). The CDR3 sequence is 13 residues long. The CDR3 DNA sequence: TGCGCCAGCAGTGAGTCCCGGCGATCCGAGCAGTACTTC. The encoded protein is CASSESRRSEQYF.

This clonotype has ten or more counts. The chain employs TRBV3-1 and TRBJ1-4; D remains ambiguous. This CDR3 is built from 15 residues. Trimming shortened V by 1 base and J by 5 bases, and 11 bases separated the two germline ends. Per germline, CDR1 LGHDT and CDR2 YNNKEL (reference sequence). CDR3 protein: CASSQVRRRNEKLFF. The CDR3 nucleotides are TGTGCCAGCAGCCAAGTTCGCAGGCGAAATGAAAAACTGTTTTTT.

This clonotype has more than one count but fewer than ten. The rearrangement joins TRBV12-3 or TRBV12-4 to TRBJ1-1; maybe TRBD1 (5 bases). The germline V and J ends were trimmed by 5 bases and 5 bases, with 15 bases remaining between them. This CDR3 has 14 amino acids. The CDR3 region has the DNA TGTGCCAGCAGTCGAACAGGAAGGAGAACTGAAGCTTTCTTT. Its protein product is CASSRTGRRTEAFF.

This clonotype was seen ten or more times. The rearrangement links TRBV14 to TRBJ2-7, with TRBD1 matching 9 bases. Trimming at V came to 4 bases and at J to 2 bases, leaving 18 bases not matched to a gene. CDR3 length equals 19 residues. Germline CDR1 and CDR2: SGHDN and FVKESK. CDR3 coding DNA: TGTGCCAGCAGCCCGCTCCCCCGCTCCGGGACAGGGTTTCCCTACGAGCAGTACTTC. This gives the protein CASSPLPRSGTGFPYEQYF.

This clonotype was seen a few times. V and J are TRBV2 and TRBJ2-1; 8 nucleotides align to TRBD2. The CDR3 runs 15 residues. Per germline, CDR1 SNHLY and CDR2 FYNNEI. Germline trimming cut 0 bases from V and 6 bases from J; bases unmatched to any gene: 4. The CDR3 sequence: CASSEAPGGGNEQFF. The CDR3 DNA reads TGTGCCAGCAGTGAAGCTCCCGGGGGGGGCAATGAGCAGTTCTTC.

This clonotype occurred many times. The junction and the germline gene differ at one end; a read error may be behind it. The rearrangement joins TRBV13 to TRBJ1-1; D gene unclear. This CDR3 has 12 amino acids. Per the germline V gene, CDR1 is PRHDT and CDR2 is FYEKMQ (reference sequence). The CDR3 DNA reads TGTGCCAGCAGCATAGGGAGAACTGAAGCTTTCTTT. Its translation is CASSIGRTEAFF.

The sample holds a few counts of this clonotype. The chain is built from TRBV6-1 and TRBJ1-5; maybe TRBD1 (5 bases). The germline V gene encodes CDR1 MNHNS and CDR2 SASEGT. Trimming removed 2 bases at V and 3 bases at J, with 14 bases between. The CDR3 runs 16 residues. In DNA, the CDR3 is TGTGCCAGCAGTGAAACCACAGGCTTCCTCAATCAGCCCCAGCATTTT. Translating gives CASSETTGFLNQPQHF.

This clonotype occurred many times. V is TRBV29-1 and J is TRBJ2-1; 14 bases align to TRBD2. Germline CDR1 reads SQVTM; CDR2 reads ANQGSEA. The junction had 6 bases not matched to a gene; V was cut back by 6 bases and J by 8 bases. The CDR3 extends over 14 amino acids. CDR3 residues: CSVVPGLAGDEQFF. The DNA for the CDR3 is TGCAGCGTCGTTCCGGGACTAGCGGGAGATGAGCAGTTCTTC.